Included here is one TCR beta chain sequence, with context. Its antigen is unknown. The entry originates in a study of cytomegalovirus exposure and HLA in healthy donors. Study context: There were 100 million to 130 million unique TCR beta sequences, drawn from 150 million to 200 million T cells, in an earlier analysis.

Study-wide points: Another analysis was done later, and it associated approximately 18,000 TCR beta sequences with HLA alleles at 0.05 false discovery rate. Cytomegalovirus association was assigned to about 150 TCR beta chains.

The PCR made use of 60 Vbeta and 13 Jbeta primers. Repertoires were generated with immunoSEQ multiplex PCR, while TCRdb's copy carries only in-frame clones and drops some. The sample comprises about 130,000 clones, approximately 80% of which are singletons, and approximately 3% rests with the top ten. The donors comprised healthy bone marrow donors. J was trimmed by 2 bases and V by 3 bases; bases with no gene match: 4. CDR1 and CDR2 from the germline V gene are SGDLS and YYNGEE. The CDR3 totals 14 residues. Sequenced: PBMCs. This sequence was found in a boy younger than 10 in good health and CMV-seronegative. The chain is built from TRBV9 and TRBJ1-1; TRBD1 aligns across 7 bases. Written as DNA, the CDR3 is TGTGCCAGCAGCGCGACAGGGACTAACACTGAAGCTTTCTTT. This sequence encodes CASSATGTNTEAFF.